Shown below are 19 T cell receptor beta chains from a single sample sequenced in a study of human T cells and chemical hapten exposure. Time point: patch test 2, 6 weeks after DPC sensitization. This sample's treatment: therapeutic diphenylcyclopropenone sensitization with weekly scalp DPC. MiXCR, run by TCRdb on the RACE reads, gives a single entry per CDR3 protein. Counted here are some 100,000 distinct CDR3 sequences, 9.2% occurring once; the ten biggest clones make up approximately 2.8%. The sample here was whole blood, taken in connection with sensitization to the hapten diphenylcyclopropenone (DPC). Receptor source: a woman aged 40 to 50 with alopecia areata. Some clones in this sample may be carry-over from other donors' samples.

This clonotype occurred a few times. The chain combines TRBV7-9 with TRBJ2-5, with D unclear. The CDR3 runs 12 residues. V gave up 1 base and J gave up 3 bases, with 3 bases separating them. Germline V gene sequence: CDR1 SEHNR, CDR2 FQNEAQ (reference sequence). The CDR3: CASSLEEETQYF. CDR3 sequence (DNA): TGTGCCAGCAGCTTAGAAGAAGAGACCCAGTACTTC.

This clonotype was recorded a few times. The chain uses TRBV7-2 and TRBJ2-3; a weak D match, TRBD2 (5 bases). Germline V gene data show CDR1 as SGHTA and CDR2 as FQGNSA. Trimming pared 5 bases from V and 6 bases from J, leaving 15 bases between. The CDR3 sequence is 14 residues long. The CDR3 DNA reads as TGTGCCAGCAGCCCTCGGCGGGCGGCGGATACGCAGTATTTT. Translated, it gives CASSPRRAADTQYF.

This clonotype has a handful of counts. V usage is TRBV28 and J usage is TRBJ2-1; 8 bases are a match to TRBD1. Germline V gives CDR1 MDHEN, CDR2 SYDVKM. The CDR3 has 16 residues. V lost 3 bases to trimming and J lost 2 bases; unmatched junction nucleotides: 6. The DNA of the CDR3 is TGTGCCAGCAGTTTGAAGTCAGGGGGCGCCTACAATGAGCAGTTCTTC. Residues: CASSLKSGGAYNEQFF.

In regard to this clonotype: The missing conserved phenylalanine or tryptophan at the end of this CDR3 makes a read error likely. CDR3: CTSSPFDISTNEKLFC. The CDR3 nucleotides read TGTACCAGCTCACCATTTGACATCTCAACTAATGAAAAACTGTTTTGT. The chain couples TRBV18 to TRBJ1-4; no clear D. The CDR3 loop spans 16 amino acids. Germline-derived CDR1 and CDR2 are KGHSH and LQKENI.

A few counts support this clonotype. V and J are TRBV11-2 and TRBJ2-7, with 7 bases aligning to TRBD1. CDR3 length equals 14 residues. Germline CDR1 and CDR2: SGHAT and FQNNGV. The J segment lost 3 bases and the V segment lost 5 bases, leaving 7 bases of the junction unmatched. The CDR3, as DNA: TGTGCCAGCAGCCAGCACAGGGACAGCTACGAGCAGTACTTC. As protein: CASSQHRDSYEQYF.

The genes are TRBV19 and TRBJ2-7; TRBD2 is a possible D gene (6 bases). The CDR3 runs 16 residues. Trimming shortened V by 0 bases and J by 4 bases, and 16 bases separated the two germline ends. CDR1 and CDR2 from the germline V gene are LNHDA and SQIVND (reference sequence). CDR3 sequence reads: CASSIDRESWPYEQYF. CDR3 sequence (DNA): TGTGCCAGTAGTATAGATCGGGAGTCATGGCCATACGAGCAGTACTTC.

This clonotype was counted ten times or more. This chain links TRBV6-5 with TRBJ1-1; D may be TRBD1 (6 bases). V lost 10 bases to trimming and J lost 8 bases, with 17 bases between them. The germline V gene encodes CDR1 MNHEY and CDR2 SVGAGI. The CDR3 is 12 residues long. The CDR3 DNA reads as TGTGCCACCCACAGGGAGTCGTCAGAAGCTTTCTTT. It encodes CATHRESSEAFF.

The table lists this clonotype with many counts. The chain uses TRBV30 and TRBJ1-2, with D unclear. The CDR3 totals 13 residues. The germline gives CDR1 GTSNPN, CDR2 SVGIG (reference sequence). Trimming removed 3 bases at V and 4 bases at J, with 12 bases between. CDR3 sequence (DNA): TGTGCCTGGAGCGGCCAGCAAGTCTATGGCTACACCTTC. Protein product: CAWSGQQVYGYTF.

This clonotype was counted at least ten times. The CDR3 protein is CASSSVGTDTQYF. The CDR3 nucleotides read TGTGCCAGCAGCTCCGTGGGGACAGATACGCAGTATTTT. This chain uses TRBV5-4 with TRBJ2-3, with D hard to call. Trimming stripped 3 bases from V and 3 bases from J, with 8 bases between. CDR3 length: 13 amino acids. The germline V gene encodes CDR1 SGHNT and CDR2 YYREEE (reference sequence). The whole variable domain, remainder taken from reference TRBV5-4 and TRBJ2-3, is ETGVTQSPTHLIKTRGQQVTLRCSSQSGHNTVSWYQQALGQGPQFIFQYYREEENGRGNFPPRFSGLQFPNYSSELNVNALELDDSALYLCASSSVGTDTQYFGPGTRLTVL.

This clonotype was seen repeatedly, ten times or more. The CDR3 loop reads CASSFQNYGYTF. The CDR3 DNA follows: TGTGCCAGCAGTTTTCAGAACTATGGCTACACCTTC. The rearrangement links TRBV28 to TRBJ1-2; D ambiguous. Germline CDR1 reads MDHEN; CDR2 reads SYDVKM. This CDR3 spans 12 amino acids. The V gene lost 3 bases and the J gene lost 2 bases, with 4 bases spanning the gap.

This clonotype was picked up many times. This CDR3 is CSASLGRGPTYEQYF. DNA of the CDR3: TGCAGTGCTAGTCTGGGCAGAGGGCCCACCTACGAGCAGTACTTC. This chain uses TRBV20-1 with TRBJ2-7; possible D gene TRBD2, 5 bases. Germline V lookup: CDR1 DFQATT, CDR2 SNEGSKA (reference sequence). The CDR3 extends over 15 amino acids. The V end was cut by 3 bases, the J end by 2 bases, with 17 bases between.

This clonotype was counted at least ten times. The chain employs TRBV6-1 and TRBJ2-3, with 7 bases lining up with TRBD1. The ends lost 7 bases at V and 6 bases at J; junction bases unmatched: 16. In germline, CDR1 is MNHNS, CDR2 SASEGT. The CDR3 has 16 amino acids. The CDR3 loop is CASTRTGQQQGDTQYF. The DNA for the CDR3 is TGTGCCAGCACCCGAACGGGACAGCAGCAAGGGGATACGCAGTATTTT.

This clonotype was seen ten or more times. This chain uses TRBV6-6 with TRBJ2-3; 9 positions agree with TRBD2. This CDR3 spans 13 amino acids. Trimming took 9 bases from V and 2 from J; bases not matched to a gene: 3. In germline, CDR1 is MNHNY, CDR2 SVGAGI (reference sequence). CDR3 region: CASKRGDTDTQYF. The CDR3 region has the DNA TGTGCCAGTAAGCGGGGGGACACAGATACGCAGTATTTT.

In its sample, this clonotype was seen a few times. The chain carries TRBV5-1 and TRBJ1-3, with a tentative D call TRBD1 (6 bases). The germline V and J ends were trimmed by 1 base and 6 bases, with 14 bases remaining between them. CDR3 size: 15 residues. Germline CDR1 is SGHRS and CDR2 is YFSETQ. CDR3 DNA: TGCGCCAGCAGCTTGACGGGGGCAAGTGAAAACACCATATATTTT. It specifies CASSLTGASENTIYF.

CDR3 DNA: TGCGCCAGCAGCTTGGAGGGACAGACCTACAATGAGCAGTTCTTC. It codes for CASSLEGQTYNEQFF. The J gene is TRBJ2-1, the V gene TRBV5-1, with TRBD1 matching 7 bases. The V gene end was trimmed by 0 bases and the J gene end by 2 bases; junction bases not matched to a gene: 2. There are 15 residues in the CDR3. CDR1 and CDR2 from the germline V gene are SGHRS and YFSETQ.

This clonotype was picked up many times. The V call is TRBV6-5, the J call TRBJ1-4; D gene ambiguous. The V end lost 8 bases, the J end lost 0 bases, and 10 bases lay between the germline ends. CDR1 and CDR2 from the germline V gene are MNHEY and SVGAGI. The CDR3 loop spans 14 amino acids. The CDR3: CASGRGATNEKLFF. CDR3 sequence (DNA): TGTGCCAGCGGACGGGGAGCAACTAATGAAAAACTGTTTTTT.

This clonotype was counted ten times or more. CDR3 sequence: CASSPLGVGGTDTQYF. The CDR3 DNA reads as TGTGCCAGCAGCCCGCTGGGCGTCGGGGGAACAGATACGCAGTATTTT. V and J are TRBV11-2 and TRBJ2-3; a weak D match, TRBD2 (6 bases). This CDR3 comprises 16 residues. Trimming cost V 5 bases and J 3 bases, with 18 bases left between them. CDR1 and CDR2 from the germline V gene are SGHAT and FQNNGV.

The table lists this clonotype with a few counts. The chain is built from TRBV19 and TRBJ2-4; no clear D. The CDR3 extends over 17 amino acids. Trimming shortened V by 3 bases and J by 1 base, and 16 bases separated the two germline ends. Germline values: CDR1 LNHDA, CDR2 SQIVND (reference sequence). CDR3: CASSIMTLEWAKNIQYF. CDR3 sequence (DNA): TGTGCCAGTAGTATCATGACGCTCGAGTGGGCCAAAAACATTCAGTACTTC.

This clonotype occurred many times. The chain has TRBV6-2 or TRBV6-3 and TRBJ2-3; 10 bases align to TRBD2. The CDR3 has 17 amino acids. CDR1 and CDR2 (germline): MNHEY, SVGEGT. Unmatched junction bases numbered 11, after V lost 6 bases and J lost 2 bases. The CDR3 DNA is TGTGCCAGCAGACCTCCTCCTAGCGGGGGCGTCACAGATACGCAGTATTTT. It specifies CASRPPPSGGVTDTQYF.